One sample yielded the 16 T cell receptor beta chains listed below, sequenced in a study of T cell responses to AZD1222 COVID-19 vaccine. Sequencing used immunoSEQ multiplex PCR; TCRdb keeps in-frame clones, though not all of them. Of some 48,000 clones in the sample, around 85% were seen once. Sequenced here: peripheral blood, sampled 28 days after the second AZD1222 dose. The receptors shown here come from an adult who received the AZD1222 COVID-19 vaccine.

The CDR3 loop reads CSASRQGAFGYTF. CDR3 nucleotide sequence: TGCAGTGCGAGTAGACAGGGGGCTTTTGGCTACACCTTC. This sequence joins TRBV20-1 and TRBJ1-2; 10 positions agree with TRBD1. Germline CDR1 is DFQATT and CDR2 is SNEGSKA (reference sequence). The CDR3 loop spans 13 amino acids. V gave up 6 bases and J gave up 7 bases; unmatched junction bases: 8.

V gene TRBV7-9 combines with J gene TRBJ2-5; TRBD2 aligns across 7 bases. The CDR3 extends over 16 amino acids. Germline V lookup: CDR1 SEHNR, CDR2 FQNEAQ (reference sequence). V was pared by 5 bases and J by 0 bases, with 9 bases of the junction left unmatched. The CDR3 bases are TGTGCCAGCAGCCCCTTTTGGGGGGGGAACCAAGAGACCCAGTACTTC. It encodes CASSPFWGGNQETQYF.

This rearrangement joins TRBV7-2 to TRBJ2-3; D not certain. Germline CDR1 is SGHTA and CDR2 is FQGNSA. V was shortened by 4 bases and J by 4 bases, with 6 bases between the two germline ends. The CDR3 is 12 residues long. The CDR3 sequence is CASSSRPDTQYF. The CDR3 nucleotides are TGTGCCAGCAGCTCACGTCCAGATACGCAGTATTTT.

This chain joins TRBV7-9 and TRBJ2-3; tentatively, D is TRBD1 (5 bases). V was clipped by 4 bases and J by 2 bases, with 16 bases between them. The CDR3 spans 16 residues. Germline CDR1 and CDR2: SEHNR and FQNEAQ (reference sequence). Here the CDR3 reads CASSSGQGRITDTQYF. The CDR3, as DNA: TGTGCCAGCAGCTCTGGGCAGGGAAGGATCACAGATACGCAGTATTTT.

The chain joins TRBV12-5 to TRBJ2-2, with no clear D. The CDR3 is 13 residues long. With 3 bases removed from V and 6 bases from J, the gap between germline ends came to 8 bases. The germline V gene has CDR1 LGHNT and CDR2 FRNRAP. CDR3 in amino acids: CASGFLFPGELFF. CDR3 DNA: TGTGCTAGTGGTTTCTTATTCCCCGGGGAGCTGTTTTTT.

This rearrangement joins TRBV5-4 to TRBJ2-7; 14 nucleotides line up with TRBD2. The germline CDR1 and CDR2 sequences are SGHNT and YYREEE (reference sequence). This CDR3 is 18 amino acids long. The junction had 11 bases not matched to a gene; V was cut back by 2 bases and J by 4 bases. The DNA for the CDR3 is TGTGCCAGCAGCTTCGAGACTAGCGGGAGGGAGGCTAGGTACGAGCAGTACTTC. The encoded protein is CASSFETSGREARYEQYF.

This clone came up once. The genes are TRBV18 and TRBJ1-4; no definite D call. The CDR3 contains 14 residues. The V gene lost 3 bases and the J gene lost 8 bases, with 13 bases spanning the gap. The germline V gene encodes CDR1 KGHSH and CDR2 LQKENI. Here the CDR3 reads CASSPFGEGEKLFF. The DNA for the CDR3 is TGTGCCAGCTCACCGTTCGGGGAAGGAGAAAAACTGTTTTTT.

The V call is TRBV7-3, the J call TRBJ2-3; D is unclear. This CDR3 comprises 14 residues. Per the germline V gene, CDR1 is SGHTA and CDR2 is FQGTGA. V gave up 2 bases and J gave up 1 base, with 7 bases separating them. CDR3 loop: CASSLQPGTDTQYF. Here the CDR3 DNA reads TGTGCCAGCAGCTTACAACCCGGCACAGATACGCAGTATTTT. Full variable domain (remainder filled in from reference TRBV7-3 and TRBJ2-3): GAGVSQTPSNKVTEKGKYVELRCDPISGHTALYWYRQSLGQGPEFLIYFQGTGAADDSGLPNDRFFAVRPEGSVSTLKIQRTERGDSAVYLCASSLQPGTDTQYFGPGTRLTVL.

CDR3 protein: CASSKDETTSSGYTF. The CDR3 DNA follows: TGTGCCAGCAGCAAAGACGAAACTACCAGCTCTGGCTACACCTTC. The V call is TRBV27, the J call TRBJ1-2; D unresolved. With 6 bases removed from V and 7 bases from J, the gap between germline ends came to 21 bases. The CDR3 has 15 residues. CDR1 is MNHEY and CDR2 is SMNVEV in the germline V gene (reference sequence).

The chain recombines TRBV11-2 with TRBJ1-5; D not resolved. Germline assignment: CDR1 SGHAT and CDR2 FQNNGV. V lost 1 base and J 5 bases, leaving 9 bases between the germline ends. The CDR3 is made up of 14 amino acids. This CDR3 reads CASSLAWGDQPQHF. CDR3 bases: TGTGCCAGCAGCTTAGCGTGGGGAGATCAGCCCCAGCATTTT.

The chain is built from TRBV6-6 and TRBJ1-5; D ambiguous. CDR3 length: 16 amino acids. Germline CDR1 is MNHNY and CDR2 is SVGAGI (reference sequence). V lost 7 bases, J lost 4 bases, and 20 bases lay in between. The CDR3 loop reads CASISAGAGPNQPQHF. The DNA of the CDR3 is TGTGCCAGCATCTCGGCGGGCGCGGGTCCAAATCAGCCCCAGCATTTT.

To note about this clone: One junction end disagrees with the germline gene, perhaps due to a read error. The chain links TRBV11-3 to TRBJ2-2; D is possibly TRBD2 (5 bases). From germline, CDR1 is SGHNT and CDR2 YENEEA. CDR3 length: 11 amino acids. Here the CDR3 reads CVERGTGELFF. The DNA for the CDR3 is TGCGTAGAAAGAGGGACCGGGGAGCTGTTTTTT.

The V call is TRBV4-1, the J call TRBJ1-5, with D possibly TRBD1 on 5 matching bases. Germline V lookup: CDR1 MGHRA, CDR2 YSYEKL. V was trimmed by 4 bases and J by 4 bases, leaving 20 bases between them. This CDR3 is built from 17 residues. CDR3 protein: CASSPDPRGRGNQPQHF. As DNA, the CDR3 is TGCGCCAGCAGCCCTGACCCCCGGGGCCGTGGAAATCAGCCCCAGCATTTT.

The chain is built from TRBV6-5 and TRBJ2-1; 10 positions match TRBD1. Germline loops: CDR1 MNHEY, CDR2 SVGAGI. The CDR3 is 13 amino acids. The trim removed 4 bases at V and 15 bases at J, leaving 9 bases unmatched. CDR3 region: CASSFDRGLGPFF. CDR3 bases: TGTGCCAGCAGTTTTGACAGGGGGCTCGGTCCGTTCTTC.

The genes are TRBV4-2 and TRBJ2-7; 9 bases match TRBD2. Trimming removed 2 bases from V and 0 bases from J; junction bases left unmatched: 5. The CDR3 spans 16 residues. The germline gives CDR1 LGHNA, CDR2 YNFKEQ. The CDR3 sequence is CASSQPSGTDSYEQYF. The CDR3 region has the DNA TGTGCCAGCAGCCAACCTAGCGGGACTGACTCCTACGAGCAGTACTTC.

This clone was seen only a few times. This sequence joins TRBV7-9 and TRBJ2-4; TRBD1 aligns across 10 bases. This CDR3 has 14 residues. Trimming removed 5 bases from V and 7 bases from J; junction bases left unmatched: 5. Germline CDR1 SEHNR, CDR2 FQNEAQ (reference sequence). CDR3 sequence: CASSATGGRNIQYF. The CDR3 DNA follows: TGTGCCAGCAGCGCGACAGGGGGCAGGAACATTCAGTACTTC.